This T cell receptor beta chain was captured in a study of T cell responses to AZD1222 COVID-19 vaccine. Study as a whole: Some second doses came at about 4 weeks and others at about 12 weeks; these were pooled.

V was shortened by 5 bases and J by 2 bases, with 3 bases between the two germline ends. The length of the CDR3 is 12 residues. The V gene's germline CDR1 is SGHTA and CDR2 FQGTGA. With respect to this clone: The target antigen is unknown. Additional DNA sequences in this sample encode the identical CDR3.

Measured with immunoSEQ multiplex PCR; TCRdb has only the in-frame clones, and not every one. The data hold around 120,000 clones, with around 90% observed a single time. Findings and limits, study-wide: Possibly, clonal diversity was underestimated; donors were largely white British and included more females. Baseline serology detected seropositivity in only six or seven AZD1222 recipients.

The TCR was taken from an adult in good health. The V and J genes are TRBV7-3 and TRBJ2-2, with no clear D. The sequencing used peripheral blood, collected on day 0 of AZD1222 vaccination. CDR3 DNA: TGTGCCAGCAGCCCTAACACCGGGGAGCTGTTTTTT. This codes for CASSPNTGELFF.